One and the same sample provided the 9 T cell receptor beta chains below, sequenced in a study of blood T cell repertoires in COVID-19. The repertoire was sequenced with immunoSEQ multiplex PCR; TCRdb's copy has only in-frame clones and lacks some. The sample carries around 260,000 clones, under 90% recorded once. Material for sequencing was peripheral blood. The receptor source for this set is a woman aged 40 to 50 who had recovered from COVID-19.

The chain employs TRBV11-2 and TRBJ2-7, with 14 bases fitting TRBD2. This CDR3 contains 17 residues. Germline lookup yields CDR1 SGHAT and CDR2 FQNNGV. V was pared by 0 bases and J by 6 bases, with 7 bases of the junction left unmatched. The CDR3 region has the DNA TGTGCCAGCAGCTTAGATAGGGGACTAGCGGGAGAAGGCGAGCAGTACTTC. This encodes CASSLDRGLAGEGEQYF.

This chain connects TRBV24-1 to TRBJ2-3; 7 positions match TRBD1. CDR1 and CDR2 from the germline V gene are KGHDR and SFDVKD. The CDR3 extends over 16 amino acids. V lost 4 bases, J lost 7 bases, and 13 bases stayed unmatched. The CDR3 DNA is TGTGCCACCAGTGACCCTGGGACAGCCTTGGTCCATACGCAGTATTTT. Protein product: CATSDPGTALVHTQYF.

This sequence joins TRBV11-1 and TRBJ1-1; 7 bases align to TRBD1. Trimming at V came to 1 base and at J to 3 bases, leaving 5 bases not matched to a gene. The CDR3 is 15 residues long. Germline CDR1 reads SGHAT; CDR2 reads FQDESV (reference sequence). The CDR3 reads CASSLVSRGDTEAFF. The DNA of the CDR3 is TGTGCCAGCAGCTTAGTATCCAGGGGGGACACTGAAGCTTTCTTT.

This chain connects TRBV18 to TRBJ2-3; D is uncertain. The CDR3 is 11 amino acids. Per the germline V gene, CDR1 is KGHSH and CDR2 is LQKENI. V was shortened by 3 bases and J by 6 bases, with 4 bases between the two germline ends. Here the CDR3 DNA reads TGTGCCAGCTCACCGACTGATACGCAGTATTTT. Encoded protein: CASSPTDTQYF.

The V call is TRBV5-5, the J call TRBJ2-7; the match to TRBD1 covers 7 bases. Germline CDR1 and CDR2: SGHKS and YYEKEE (reference sequence). The CDR3 has 16 residues. The J segment lost 1 base and the V segment lost 3 bases, leaving 10 bases of the junction unmatched. CDR3 amino acids: CASSSGQTYPSYEQYF. DNA for the CDR3: TGTGCCAGCAGCTCGGGACAGACTTACCCATCCTACGAGCAGTACTTC.

CDR3 region: CASSEAAAQGGLPQHF. Here the CDR3 DNA reads TGTGCCAGCAGTGAAGCGGCGGCTCAGGGCGGTCTGCCCCAGCATTTT. V is TRBV6-1 and J is TRBJ1-5; the D gene is possibly TRBD1 (5 bases). This CDR3 region has 16 residues. Germline V gene lookup returns CDR1 MNHNS and CDR2 SASEGT. The V and J ends lost 0 bases and 9 bases respectively, with 18 bases between them.

V gene TRBV7-2 combines with J gene TRBJ2-7; a weak D match, TRBD2 (5 bases). Germline values: CDR1 SGHTA, CDR2 FQGNSA. CDR3 length: 14 residues. Trimming removed 2 bases from V and 5 bases from J, with 13 bases in between. Here the CDR3 DNA reads TGTGCCAGCAGCTTAAGACTACCTGGGGACGAGCAGTACTTC. This sequence encodes CASSLRLPGDEQYF.

The CDR3 region has the DNA TGCGCCAGCACCTCCTCCGTGGGTTTAAGGGGTCCCGAAGAGACCCAGTACTTC. Translation gives CASTSSVGLRGPEETQYF. The chain joins TRBV10-1 to TRBJ2-5; D possibly corresponds to TRBD1 (5 bases). CDR3 length equals 18 residues. Germline loops: CDR1 WNHNN, CDR2 SYGVQD (reference sequence). The V end lost 7 bases, the J end lost 3 bases, and 27 bases lay between the germline ends.

This chain uses TRBV28 with TRBJ1-5, with a tentative D call TRBD1 (6 bases). CDR1 is MDHEN and CDR2 is SYDVKM in the germline V gene. The CDR3 is made up of 15 amino acids. Trimming removed 6 bases from V and 1 base from J, with 13 bases in between. The DNA of the CDR3 is TGTGCCAGCAGCCAAGGACAGACGAGCAATCAGCCCCAGCATTTT. Amino acids: CASSQGQTSNQPQHF.